This T cell receptor (beta chain) was obtained from a study of cytomegalovirus exposure and HLA in healthy donors. Study outcomes and limitations: Later analysis associated a missense DCLRE1C variant with TCR beta V- and J-gene trimming.

V trimming: 1 base; J trimming: 8 bases; junction bases outside the gene matches: 4. There are 13 residues in the CDR3. CDR1 and CDR2 from the germline V gene are SEHNR and FQNEAQ (reference sequence). In the PCR, 60 Vbeta and 13 Jbeta primers were used. Assay: immunoSEQ multiplex PCR; the TCRdb copy retains only in-frame clones and omits some. The specimen's table records just over 150,000 clones. With regard to this clone: The antigen remains unidentified.

Sequences were obtained from PBMCs. This TCR came from a man aged 30 to 39 in good health and CMV-seronegative. This rearrangement joins TRBV7-9 to TRBJ1-2, with TRBD1 matching over 7 bases. The CDR3 sequence is CASSLVRGQGYTF. CDR3 in DNA: TGTGCCAGCAGCTTAGTGAGGGGGCAAGGCTACACCTTC.